This note documents a single TCR beta chain sequence. What it binds is not known. This entry is derived from a study of siplizumab effects on memory and regulatory T cells. The study, taken as a whole, reports: The naive T cell population seemed more diverse than memory cells and seemed a major contributor to the alloresponse.

CDR1 is SEHNR and CDR2 is FQNEAQ in the germline V gene (reference sequence). The CDR3 has 14 amino acids. V dropped 3 bases and J dropped 0; count of bases not matched to a gene: 2. Only in-frame clones appear in the TCRdb table, and some are missing; sequencing was by immunoSEQ multiplex PCR. In the table there are 80,000 to 130,000 clones, 80% to 95% of which are singletons. The chain employs TRBV7-9 and TRBJ2-7; 7 bases align to TRBD2. Sequenced: CD4+ T cells sorted from blood. The clonotype originates from a human donor in good health. Some clones in this sample may be carry-over from other donors' samples. Here the CDR3 reads CASSLAGVSYEQYF. The CDR3 nucleotides are TGTGCCAGCAGCTTGGCGGGAGTCTCCTACGAGCAGTACTTC.